Each of the 5 T cell receptor beta chains below was sequenced from the same sample in a study of cytomegalovirus exposure and HLA in healthy donors (dated by TCRdb to 2015 to 2018). Libraries were prepared through the immunoSEQ multiplex PCR assay. A mixture of 60 forward primers for TCR Vbeta segments and 13 reverse primers for TCR Jbeta segments was used in the multiplex PCR. Drawn from immuneACCESS, this table holds only the in-frame rearrangements with V and J called that TCRdb kept. Clones are partly lost; checked studies trace under half to an unresolved V gene and leave the rest unexplained. Recorded for this sample are 90,000 to 110,000 clones; over 80% of them occurred a single time. Clones ranked in the top ten supply roughly 6.1% of the sample. Sequencing used PBMCs. These receptors all stem from a man aged 18 to 35 in good health and CMV-seronegative.

This clone was picked up a small number of times. The chain recombines TRBV27 with TRBJ1-4, with D maybe TRBD1 (5 bases). CDR1 and CDR2 (germline): MNHEY, SMNVEV (reference sequence). V lost 2 bases and J lost 6, with 7 bases in between. The CDR3 extends over 13 amino acids. In nucleotides, the CDR3 is TGTGCCAGCAGTTTAATAGGGGATGAAAAACTGTTTTTT. It encodes CASSLIGDEKLFF.

The rearrangement joins TRBV30 to TRBJ1-3, with 9 bases fitting TRBD1. The CDR3 extends over 17 amino acids. Germline CDR1 is GTSNPN and CDR2 is SVGIG (reference sequence). J lost 8 bases, V lost 2 bases, and 16 bases had no gene match. In DNA form, the CDR3 reads TGTGCCTGGAGTCAGTTCACCGGGACAGGGTCGGTGGACACCATATATTTT. This gives the protein CAWSQFTGTGSVDTIYF.

The chain couples TRBV10-3 to TRBJ1-2; no firm D call. Germline-derived CDR1 and CDR2 are ENHRY and SYGVKD. The CDR3 length is 15 residues. V was pared by 2 bases and J by 2 bases, with 12 bases between. The CDR3 loop is CAISEPDSWNYGYTF. CDR3 in DNA: TGTGCCATCAGTGAGCCGGACTCGTGGAACTATGGCTACACCTTC.

The chain joins TRBV2 to TRBJ2-3; 9 nucleotides line up with TRBD2. In germline, CDR1 is SNHLY, CDR2 FYNNEI. This CDR3 has 13 residues. The junction had 0 bases not matched to a gene; V was cut back by 2 bases and J by 6 bases. CDR3 sequence reads: CASSESGRDTQYF. DNA for the CDR3: TGTGCCAGCAGTGAAAGCGGGAGGGATACGCAGTATTTT.

The chain joins TRBV9 to TRBJ1-1; TRBD1 agrees at 7 bases. V lost 7 bases, J lost 7 bases, and 4 bases stayed unmatched. The germline V gene has CDR1 SGDLS and CDR2 YYNGEE. There are 11 residues in the CDR3. In DNA, the CDR3 is TGTGCCAGCGAGGGGGCCGGTGAAGCTTTCTTT. Translated, it gives CASEGAGEAFF.